What follows describes a single T cell receptor (beta chain). The antigen remains undetermined. At one end the junction does not follow the germline gene, possibly because of a read error. Patients who underwent sequencing had shown CD8+CD57+ cell expansion by flow cytometry. Patients were treatment-naive when blood was sampled. Germline-derived CDR1 and CDR2 are SGHVS and FNYEAQ. This CDR3 has 16 residues. The source of the sample is a study of CD8+CD57+ T cells in acquired aplastic anemia. The study's findings and limits: Patients and controls turned out to have 25 to 30 CD8+ CDR3 sequences in common.

Researchers used genomic DNA as the template to profile TCR beta VDJ and CDR3. One entry per CDR3 protein, called by TCRdb with MiXCR from the reads. The sample lists a few hundred thousand distinct CDR3 sequences; 82% were seen once. This chain connects TRBV7-6 to TRBJ2-6; D might be TRBD1 or TRBD2, each matching 5 bases. This TCR was recovered from a human donor with aplastic anemia. The sample was sorted CD4+, CD8+, or CD8+CD57+ T cells (not recorded which) from PBMCs. CDR3 nucleotide sequence: TGTGCCAGCAGTTTAGCCGGGGCACACGCGCCCCACGTCCTGACTTTC. Protein product: CASSLAGAHAPHVLTF.